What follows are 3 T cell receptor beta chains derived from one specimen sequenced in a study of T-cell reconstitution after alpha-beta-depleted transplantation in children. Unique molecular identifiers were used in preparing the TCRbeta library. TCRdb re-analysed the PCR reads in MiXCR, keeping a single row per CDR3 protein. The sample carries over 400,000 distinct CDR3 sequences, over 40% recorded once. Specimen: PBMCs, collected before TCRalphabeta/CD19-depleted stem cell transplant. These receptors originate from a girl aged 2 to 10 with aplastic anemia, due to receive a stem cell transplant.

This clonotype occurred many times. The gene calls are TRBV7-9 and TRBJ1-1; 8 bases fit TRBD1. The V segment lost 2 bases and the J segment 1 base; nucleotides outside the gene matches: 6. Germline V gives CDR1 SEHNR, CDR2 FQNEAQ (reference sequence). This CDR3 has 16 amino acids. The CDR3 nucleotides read TGTGCCAGCAGCTTACTGCAGGGGGCATGGAACACTGAAGCTTTCTTT. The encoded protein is CASSLLQGAWNTEAFF. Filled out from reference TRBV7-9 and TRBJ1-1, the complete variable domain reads DTGVSQNPRHKITKRGQNVTFRCDPISEHNRLYWYRQTLGQGPEFLTYFQNEAQLEKSRLLSDRFSAERPKGSFSTLEIQRTEQGDSAMYLCASSLLQGAWNTEAFFGQGTRLTVV.

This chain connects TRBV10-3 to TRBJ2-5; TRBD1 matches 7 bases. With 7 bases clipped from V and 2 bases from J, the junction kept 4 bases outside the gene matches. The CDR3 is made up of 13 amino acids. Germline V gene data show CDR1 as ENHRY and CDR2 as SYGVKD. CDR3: CAITGTAQETQYF. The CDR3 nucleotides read TGTGCCATCACCGGGACAGCGCAAGAGACCCAGTACTTC.

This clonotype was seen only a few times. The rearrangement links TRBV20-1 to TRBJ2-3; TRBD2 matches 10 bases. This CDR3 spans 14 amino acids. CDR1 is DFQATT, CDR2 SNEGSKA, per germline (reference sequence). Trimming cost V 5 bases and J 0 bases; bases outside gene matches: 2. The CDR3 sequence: CSAYSGRSTDTQYF. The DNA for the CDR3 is TGCAGTGCTTATAGCGGGAGGAGCACAGATACGCAGTATTTT.